One sample yielded the 20 T cell receptor beta chains listed below, sequenced in a study of CXCR3-negative and CXCR3-positive naive CD8 T cells. Study-wide results and limits: Higher TRB CDR3 hydrophobicity marked CXCR3-positive naive cells relative to CXCR3-negative naive cells.

Via 5' RACE with UMI labels, TRB cDNA libraries were prepared. Using the 5' RACE reads, TCRdb records one entry per CDR3 protein without DNA. The sample has 50,000 to 65,000 distinct CDR3 sequences, and its top ten clones hold around 0.75%. Antigen specificity for these receptors is unknown. The sequencing sample was made of naive CXCR3+ CD8+ T cells from blood. Subset of the sample: CD45RO-CCR7+CD27+CD95- naive CD8+ T cells expressing CXCR3 (TNR3+). All receptors derive from a human donor in good health. Some clones in this sample may be carry-over from other donors' samples.

The CDR3 here is CASSPGASGPTDTQYF. The chain employs TRBV7-6 and TRBJ2-3; TCRdb names TRBD1, which stays unverified in the absence of DNA. Germline CDR1 reads SGHVS; CDR2 reads FNYEAQ. The CDR3 spans 16 residues.

V and J are TRBV6-6 and TRBJ1-2. This CDR3 is 11 amino acids long. Germline loops: CDR1 MNHNY, CDR2 SVGAGI (reference sequence). CDR3 loop: CASSPDYGYTF.

The chain couples TRBV7-9 to TRBJ2-7; with no DNA, the TCRdb D assignment of TRBD2 cannot be verified. The CDR3 is 14 amino acids. In germline, CDR1 is SEHNR, CDR2 FQNEAQ (reference sequence). The CDR3 sequence is CASSPERVAYEQYF. The entire variable domain, with the rest obtained from reference TRBV7-9 and TRBJ2-7, is as follows: DTGVSQNPRHKITKRGQNVTFRCDPISEHNRLYWYRQTLGQGPEFLTYFQNEAQLEKSRLLSDRFSAERPKGSFSTLEIQRTEQGDSAMYLCASSPERVAYEQYFGPGTRLTVT.

V usage is TRBV20-1 and J usage is TRBJ2-7. This CDR3 has 15 amino acids. CDR1 and CDR2 (germline): DFQATT, SNEGSKA (reference sequence). CDR3 region: CSARDVVREDLWQYF.

The genes are TRBV4-3 and TRBJ2-2; TCRdb gives TRBD1 as the D gene, but with no DNA this cannot be confirmed. Germline V gene data show CDR1 as LGHNA and CDR2 as YSLEER. This CDR3 region has 16 residues. The CDR3 sequence is CASSRSGTANTGELFF.

This chain connects TRBV6-5 to TRBJ1-2; TCRdb's D gene call, TRBD1, goes unchecked for lack of DNA. The CDR3 runs 14 residues. Germline CDR1 and CDR2: MNHEY and SVGAGI. The chain's CDR3 is CASSYSGQGLGYTF.

The chain carries TRBV6-5 and TRBJ2-7; TCRdb proposes TRBD1, but this gene call is untestable without DNA. CDR3 length: 16 amino acids. The germline V gene has CDR1 MNHEY and CDR2 SVGAGI. The CDR3 spells CASTYFRTGGFYEQYF.

The rearrangement joins TRBV7-2 to TRBJ1-2. The CDR3 is 12 amino acids. The germline gives CDR1 SGHTA, CDR2 FQGNSA. CDR3 sequence reads: CASSEVGYGYTF. Filled out from reference TRBV7-2 and TRBJ1-2, the complete variable domain reads GAGVSQSPSNKVTEKGKDVELRCDPISGHTALYWYRQSLGQGLEFLIYFQGNSAPDKSGLPSDRFSAERTGGSVSTLTIQRTQQEDSAVYLCASSEVGYGYTFGSGTRLTVV.

The J gene is TRBJ2-7, the V gene TRBV6-2 or TRBV6-3; absent DNA, TCRdb's TRBD1 call cannot be checked. The CDR3 has 13 residues. Germline V gene sequence: CDR1 MNHEY, CDR2 SVGEGT. This CDR3 is CACIGTGDYEQYF.

The V gene is TRBV5-6, the J gene TRBJ2-7; absent DNA, TCRdb's TRBD2 call cannot be checked. Germline CDR1 and CDR2: SGHDT and YYEEEE. This CDR3 region has 15 residues. This chain's CDR3 is CASSLNGLAGSEQYF.

V gene TRBV14 combines with J gene TRBJ2-5; the D call of TRBD1 rests on TCRdb alone, since no DNA is present to check it. The germline CDR1 and CDR2 sequences are SGHDN and FVKESK. CDR3 length: 14 amino acids. CDR3 sequence reads: CASSPRGPQETQYF.

The genes are TRBV12-3 or TRBV12-4 and TRBJ2-3. The CDR3 loop spans 12 amino acids. CDR3 protein: CASSPGTDTQYF.

The J gene is TRBJ2-1, the V gene TRBV3-1; no DNA is available, so the TRBD1 call from TCRdb remains unchecked. Germline values: CDR1 LGHDT, CDR2 YNNKEL (reference sequence). There are 17 residues in the CDR3. The CDR3 protein is CASSPVRDSLSYNEQFF.

The V and J genes are TRBV12-3 or TRBV12-4 and TRBJ1-4. The CDR3 has 11 amino acids. The CDR3 loop is CASSSTEKLFF.

The chain couples TRBV28 to TRBJ2-1. Germline V gene data show CDR1 as MDHEN and CDR2 as SYDVKM. There are 14 residues in the CDR3. This chain's CDR3 is CASSLRQKNNEQFF.

The rearrangement links TRBV12-3 or TRBV12-4 to TRBJ1-1; TCRdb returns TRBD1, unconfirmable since there is no DNA. This CDR3 is built from 14 residues. Here the CDR3 reads CASSLVGLNTEAFF.

The V call is TRBV29-1, the J call TRBJ1-2; TCRdb picks TRBD1, but there is no DNA to check that call. CDR3 length equals 12 residues. Germline CDR1 SQVTM, CDR2 ANQGSEA. The CDR3 protein is CSVLGQGRGYTF.

The chain employs TRBV7-9 and TRBJ1-2; TCRdb proposes TRBD1, but this gene call is untestable without DNA. Germline-derived CDR1 and CDR2 are SEHNR and FQNEAQ (reference sequence). There are 14 residues in the CDR3. CDR3 loop: CASSSTWGGYGYTF.

V is TRBV6-5 and J is TRBJ2-7. The CDR3 has 12 residues. The germline gives CDR1 MNHEY, CDR2 SVGAGI. The CDR3 sequence: CASSYGGHEQYF.

The V and J genes are TRBV7-6 and TRBJ1-4. The CDR3 has 13 residues. CDR1 is SGHVS and CDR2 is FNYEAQ in the germline V gene. This CDR3 reads CASTPAFNEKLFF.